The 13 T cell receptor beta chains in this list originate from one sample, sequenced in a study. TCRdb redid the calling of the 5' RACE reads with MiXCR, one entry per CDR3 protein. The sample lists 10,000 or so distinct CDR3 sequences, about a quarter occurring once. Sequencing was carried out using naive CD4+ T cells sorted from a lymph node. Subset indicated: naive CD4+ T cells, CD4+CD45RA+CD25-. The receptors here all came from a female donor with breast cancer.

This clonotype is medium-sized. The chain has TRBV27 and TRBJ2-3, with 10 bases identical to TRBD1. Trimming removed 6 bases from V and 4 bases from J; junction bases left unmatched: 7. This CDR3 has 15 amino acids. Germline assignment: CDR1 MNHEY and CDR2 SMNVEV (reference sequence). CDR3: CASSWTGGSADTQYF. DNA of the CDR3: TGTGCCAGCAGCTGGACAGGGGGAAGCGCAGATACGCAGTATTTT.

The rearrangement uses TRBV7-9 and TRBJ1-1; D is undetermined. The germline gives CDR1 SEHNR, CDR2 FQNEAQ (reference sequence). Trimming pared 3 bases from V and 6 bases from J, leaving 14 bases between. This CDR3 has 14 residues. CDR3 sequence reads: CASSLAEGGPEAFF. CDR3 sequence (DNA): TGTGCCAGCAGCTTGGCTGAAGGCGGCCCTGAAGCTTTCTTT.

This clonotype is deemed medium-sized. The chain is built from TRBV5-1 and TRBJ1-5, with D possibly matching TRBD1 (5 bases). In germline, CDR1 is SGHRS, CDR2 YFSETQ. The V end lost 0 bases, the J end lost 7 bases, and 17 bases lay between the germline ends. The CDR3 runs 16 residues. CDR3 residues: CASSLEYVGTGQPQHF. CDR3 DNA sequence: TGCGCCAGCAGCTTGGAGTATGTCGGGACGGGGCAGCCCCAGCATTTT.

At least ten counts were recorded for this clonotype. Its ends do not fully match the called genes, so a read error is possible. The V and J genes are TRBV7-3 and TRBJ2-1, with D maybe TRBD2 (5 bases). The germline V gene has CDR1 SGHTA and CDR2 FQGTGA. CDR3 length: 16 residues. Here the CDR3 DNA reads TGTGCCAGCAGCCCCCTAGGTAGCGAAACCTACGATGAGCAGTTCTTC. Protein product: CASSPLGSETYDEQFF.

The table lists this clonotype with a few counts. A read error is possible here, since a much larger clone lies one base away. The chain carries TRBV5-1 and TRBJ2-7, with D perhaps matching TRBD1 (6 bases). The CDR3 totals 15 residues. The germline gives CDR1 SGHRS, CDR2 YFSETQ. As DNA, the CDR3 is TGCGCCAGCAGCTTGGAGGGACACACATCCTACGAGCAGTGCTTC. Encoded protein: CASSLEGHTSYEQCF.

For this clonotype: This sequence may be a read error, since a much larger clone differs from it by one base. The chain carries TRBV29-1 and TRBJ2-3; D is perhaps TRBD1 (5 bases). V dropped 8 bases and J dropped 1 base, with 13 bases sitting between them. Germline CDR1 SQVTM, CDR2 ANQGSEA. This CDR3 is built from 13 residues. The CDR3 DNA reads as TGCAGCCCTAGGGGCTGGGGCACAGATACGCAGTATTTT. This codes for CSPRGWGTDTQYF.

Many counts were recorded for this clonotype. In DNA form, the CDR3 reads TGTGCCAGCAGTTTAATCCAAGGACAGGTGATCCCACGCGAGCAGTACTTC. This translates into CASSLIQGQVIPREQYF. V usage is TRBV12-3 or TRBV12-4 and J usage is TRBJ2-7, with 7 bases identical to TRBD1. The CDR3 consists of 17 residues. Germline trimming cut 2 bases from V and 6 bases from J; bases unmatched to any gene: 16.

This clonotype occurred a few times. This could be a read error, since a much larger clone is one nucleotide away. The chain couples TRBV5-1 to TRBJ2-1, with D perhaps matching TRBD2 (6 bases). The CDR3 consists of 16 residues. The germline V and J ends were trimmed by 3 bases and 0 bases, with 13 bases remaining between them. The germline CDR1 and CDR2 sequences are SGHRS and YFSETQ. The CDR3 is CASSSVPGDSYNEQFF. DNA of the CDR3: TGCGCCAGCAGCTCCGTGCCGGGAGACTCCTACAATGAGCAGTTCTTC.

In its sample, this clonotype ranks as medium-sized. The chain recombines TRBV5-1 with TRBJ2-1, with D uncertain. V lost 0 bases to trimming and J lost 9 bases, with 4 bases between them. The CDR3 is 11 amino acids. Germline loops: CDR1 SGHRS, CDR2 YFSETQ. The CDR3 sequence is CASSLEVEQFF. CDR3 in DNA: TGCGCCAGCAGCTTGGAGGTTGAGCAGTTCTTC.

The V gene is TRBV25-1, the J gene TRBJ1-2; D remains ambiguous. Trimming took off 2 bases at V and 5 bases at J, with 12 bases between the two ends. The CDR3 is made up of 14 amino acids. Germline loops: CDR1 MGHDK, CDR2 SYGVNS. The CDR3 nucleotides are TGTGCCAGCAGTGAAAAAGCGTGGCCATATGGCTACACCTTC. Protein product: CASSEKAWPYGYTF.

This clonotype was counted many times. This chain connects TRBV6-5 to TRBJ2-7; D is uncertain. The V and J ends lost 6 bases and 0 bases respectively, with 15 bases between them. Germline lookup yields CDR1 MNHEY and CDR2 SVGAGI. This CDR3 has 15 residues. In DNA, the CDR3 is TGTGCCAGCAGAGCCCCCGGCGGCCTCTCCTACGAGCAGTACTTC. Translation gives CASRAPGGLSYEQYF.

This clonotype was seen a few times. The J gene is TRBJ2-7, the V gene TRBV25-1; TRBD1 matches at 7 bases. Germline V gene data show CDR1 as MGHDK and CDR2 as SYGVNS. The CDR3 spans 14 residues. With 4 bases clipped from V and 4 bases from J, the junction kept 7 bases outside the gene matches. For the CDR3, the DNA is TGTGCCAGCAGTGGGAGACAGGGAAGGTACGAGCAGTACTTC. Translation: CASSGRQGRYEQYF.

This clonotype was detected ten times or more. The chain couples TRBV28 to TRBJ2-5; 8 bases line up with TRBD2. CDR3 length: 18 residues. CDR1 MDHEN and CDR2 SYDVKM come from the germline V gene. V dropped 3 bases and J dropped 5; count of bases not matched to a gene: 17. CDR3 loop: CASSFLFRSAGAGETQYF. In DNA, the CDR3 is TGTGCCAGCAGTTTTTTGTTCCGTTCAGCGGGGGCCGGGGAGACCCAGTACTTC.